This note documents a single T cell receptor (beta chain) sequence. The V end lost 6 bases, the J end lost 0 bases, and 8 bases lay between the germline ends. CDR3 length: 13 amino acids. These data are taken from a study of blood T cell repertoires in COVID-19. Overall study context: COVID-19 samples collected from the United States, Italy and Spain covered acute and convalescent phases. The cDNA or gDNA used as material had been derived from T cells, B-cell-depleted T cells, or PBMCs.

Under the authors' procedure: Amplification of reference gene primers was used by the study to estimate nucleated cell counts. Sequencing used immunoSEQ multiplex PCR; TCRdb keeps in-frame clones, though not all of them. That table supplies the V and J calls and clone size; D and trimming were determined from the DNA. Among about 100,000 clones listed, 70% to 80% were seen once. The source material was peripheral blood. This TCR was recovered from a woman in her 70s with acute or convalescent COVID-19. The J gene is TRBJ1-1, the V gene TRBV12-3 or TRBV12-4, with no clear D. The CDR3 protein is CASSLRLNTEAFF. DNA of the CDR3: TGTGCCAGCAGCCTTCGTTTGAACACTGAAGCTTTCTTT.